This entry describes one TCR beta chain. Seattle's enrolled individuals joined amid active infection and were then monitored longitudinally. Authors' processing steps: Estimated nucleated cell counts came from reference gene primer amplification. The repertoire was sequenced with immunoSEQ multiplex PCR; TCRdb's copy has only in-frame clones and lacks some. From that table come the V and J calls and clone size; the DNA was used to work out D and trimming. The table shows roughly 200,000 clones, with roughly 77% occurring only once. The sample comes from a study of blood T cell repertoires in COVID-19. Turning to the study itself: Donors in the United States, Italy and Spain gave samples during acute or convalescent COVID-19.

Sequencing was carried out using peripheral blood. The source of this sequence is a woman in her thirties or forties with COVID-19, enrolled during active disease.

The DNA of the CDR3 is TGCGCCAGCAGCTTGGAGGACACTTTTTACACTGAAGCTTTCTTT. Translated: CASSLEDTFYTEAFF. The V call is TRBV5-1, the J call TRBJ1-1, with D possibly matching TRBD1 (5 bases). The V gene lost 0 bases and the J gene lost 3 bases, with 12 bases spanning the gap. CDR1 is SGHRS, CDR2 YFSETQ, per germline. This CDR3 has 15 residues.